The following is a TCR beta chain sequence with its context. The antigen remains unidentified. Germline-derived CDR1 and CDR2 are LGHNA and YSLEER. The CDR3 runs 17 residues. Trimming took 0 bases from V and 6 from J; bases not matched to a gene: 11. This entry belongs to a study of T cell repertoires in cytomegalovirus infection. Study results and limitations: Ex vivo responses were dominated by HLA-C-restricted CMV-specific TCR beta clonotypes.

Each CDR3 protein gets one entry after TCRdb re-called the reads with MiXCR. Of under 200,000 distinct CDR3 sequences detected, about a tenth appear once; the ten largest clones hold roughly 5.1%. The V call is TRBV4-3, the J call TRBJ2-1; TRBD2 aligns across 7 bases. The sample was PBMCs. The source is a human donor in good health (CMV status not recorded). Some clones in this sample may be carry-over from other donors' samples. Here the CDR3 DNA reads TGCGCCAGCAGCCAAGATCGACGGGAGGCCCCAGGCAATGAGCAGTTCTTC. This encodes CASSQDRREAPGNEQFF.